This T cell receptor (beta chain) came from a study of cytomegalovirus exposure and HLA in healthy donors. Study details: The early release's HLA-typed donors yielded 78 million or so unique TCRs. General study points: Among the most significant clusters, several appeared linked to common viral pathogens in a later analysis. What a later analysis reportedly showed was that an Asian-associated ancestry cluster had fewer N-insertions than the approximately 700-donor mean. A later analysis revealed that TCR association rates differed between HLA loci, peaking at DRB1 and bottoming out at HLA-C.

Primers: 60 Vbeta forward and 13 Jbeta reverse. This table comes from immunoSEQ multiplex PCR, and its TCRdb copy is limited to in-frame clones, with some not included. The data contain under 100,000 clones, over 75% of them singletons. Trimming took off 7 bases at V and 5 bases at J, with 15 bases between the two ends. This CDR3 contains 14 residues. CDR1 SGHRS and CDR2 YFSETQ come from the germline V gene. A note on this clone: Antigen unknown.

The V and J genes are TRBV5-1 and TRBJ1-4; a weak D match, TRBD1 (5 bases). This TCR was recovered from a man in his fifties or sixties in good health and CMV-seronegative. Material: PBMCs. For the CDR3, the DNA is TGCGCCAGCCGTGTGGGGCAGATGAATGAAAAACTGTTTTTT. Translation gives CASRVGQMNEKLFF.